The clone carrying this TCR beta chain showed up just once. This record belongs to a study of cytomegalovirus exposure and HLA in healthy donors. Data came from immunoSEQ multiplex PCR; TCRdb stores just in-frame clones and leaves some out. Here the sample spans roughly 280,000 clones, 80% to 90% being singletons. The V and J ends lost 5 bases and 6 bases, in that order; junction bases with no gene match: 11. Germline CDR1 is LNHDA and CDR2 is SQIVND (reference sequence). CDR3 size: 15 residues. The validation cohort, a group of more than 100 subjects, included the donors and was separate from the roughly 720-subject first cohort.

The sequencing sample was made of PBMCs. This clonotype originated in a woman aged 18-29 years in good health and CMV-seronegative. The rearrangement uses TRBV19 and TRBJ1-1; TRBD1 matches at 8 bases. CDR3 sequence (DNA): TGTGCCAGTAGTGAATTGGACAGGGAAGGAGCTGAAGCTTTCTTT. Protein: CASSELDREGAEAFF.